This paragraph covers one TCR beta chain sequence. Its target is not known. The sample belongs to a study of T cells in Graves' hyperthyroidism and ophthalmopathy. Study-level information: Specimen type is peripheral blood, collected at initial diagnosis prior to any treatment.

Hyperthyroidism was newly diagnosed in patients aged 18 to 65 (duration under 2 months). Uncontrolled infection, other autoimmune disease, pregnancy or lactation led to exclusion. RNA transcripts provided the source from which TCR beta CDR3 regions were amplified. Using the HTBI primer set, a first-round RT-PCR was run on the TCR CDR3. TCRdb reprocessed the multiplex PCR reads with MiXCR, giving one entry per CDR3 protein. The profile shows about 500,000 distinct CDR3 sequences, 13% to 15% of them singletons. Overall study findings and caveats: Ophthalmopathy was distinguished from stable hyperthyroidism by 13 V-J signatures.

The CDR3 length is 17 residues. Germline V gene data show CDR1 as SGHTA and CDR2 as FQGTGA. V shed 5 bases and J 2 bases; nucleotides not matched to a gene: 12. Material for sequencing was blood. The TCR comes from a woman aged 18-29 years with Graves' hyperthyroidism. The genes are TRBV7-3 and TRBJ2-1, with 7 nucleotides matching TRBD2. CDR3 amino acids: CASSIQRREGPYNEQFF. The CDR3 DNA is TGTGCCAGCAGCATCCAAAGAAGGGAGGGGCCCTACAATGAGCAGTTCTTC.